The 10 T cell receptor beta chains below all came from one sample that was sequenced in a study of Graves' ophthalmopathy and Graves' hyperthyroidism. Amplifying from RNA transcripts, the study obtained TCR beta CDR3 regions. HTBI primers were used in a first-round RT-PCR, which preceded a second-round multiplex PCR. TCRdb passed the multiplex PCR reads through MiXCR, listing each CDR3 protein once. Among 300,000 to 350,000 distinct CDR3 sequences listed, 15% to 20% were seen once. Sample: peripheral blood. Source of these receptors: an adult man with Graves' ophthalmopathy.

This clonotype was seen repeatedly, ten times or more. The V and J genes are TRBV13 and TRBJ2-7, with D tentatively TRBD1 or TRBD2 (6 bases each). The V gene lost 5 bases and the J gene lost 6 bases, with 20 bases spanning the gap. Germline V gene lookup returns CDR1 PRHDT and CDR2 FYEKMQ (reference sequence). The CDR3 consists of 15 residues. CDR3 in DNA: TGTGCCAGCAGCGCGGGACAAAGGGACGGTACCGAGCAGTACTTC. Residues: CASSAGQRDGTEQYF. The variable domain in full, with the rest retrieved from reference TRBV13 and TRBJ2-7, is AAGVIQSPRHLIKEKRETATLKCYPIPRHDTVYWYQQGPGQDPQFLISFYEKMQSDKGSIPDRFSAQQFSDYHSELNMSSLELGDSALYFCASSAGQRDGTEQYFGPGTRLTVT.

This clonotype was seen repeatedly, ten times or more. A read error may explain this, as a much larger clone is one base away. The rearrangement uses TRBV5-5 and TRBJ1-1; tentatively, D is TRBD1 (6 bases). The CDR3 loop spans 13 amino acids. Per the germline V gene, CDR1 is SGHKS and CDR2 is YYEKEE (reference sequence). Trimming cost V 5 bases and J 0 bases, with 8 bases left between them. The CDR3 sequence: CASRQGLNTEAFF. CDR3 sequence (DNA): TGTGCCAGCAGACAGGGCCTGAACACTGAAGCTTTCTTT. The whole variable domain, remainder taken from reference TRBV5-5 and TRBJ1-1, is DAGVTQSPTHLIKTRGQQVTLRCSPISGHKSVSWYQQVLGQGPQFIFQYYEKEERGRGNFPDRFSARQFPNYSSELNVNALLLGDSALYLCASRQGLNTEAFFGQGTRLTVV.

The rearrangement joins TRBV6-5 to TRBJ1-3; D call uncertain. Trimming took 0 bases from V and 2 from J, leaving 11 bases between them. The CDR3 runs to 16 residues. The germline V gene encodes CDR1 MNHEY and CDR2 SVGAGI. CDR3 sequence: CASSYSAEQTGNTIYF. The CDR3 DNA reads as TGTGCCAGCAGTTACTCGGCGGAACAGACTGGAAACACCATATATTTT.

This clonotype was seen repeatedly, ten times or more. V gene TRBV27 combines with J gene TRBJ1-2; D unclear. The CDR3 extends over 14 amino acids. Trimming took off 0 bases at V and 6 bases at J, with 11 bases between the two ends. CDR1 is MNHEY, CDR2 SMNVEV, per germline (reference sequence). CDR3 nucleotide sequence: TGTGCCAGCAGTTTATCGGATGGCCTGCATGGCTACACCTTC. It specifies CASSLSDGLHGYTF.

The table lists this clonotype with many counts. The V gene is TRBV12-3 or TRBV12-4, the J gene TRBJ1-3; 8 nucleotides align to TRBD1. The CDR3 totals 15 residues. V dropped 6 bases and J dropped 2; count of bases not matched to a gene: 6. CDR3 protein: CASSKDRVAGNTIYF. CDR3 coding DNA: TGTGCCAGCAGCAAGGACAGGGTGGCTGGAAACACCATATATTTT.

This clonotype has at least ten counts. The chain uses TRBV28 and TRBJ1-6, with D unclear. The CDR3 has 15 residues. Germline CDR1 is MDHEN and CDR2 is SYDVKM. The germline V and J ends were trimmed by 6 bases and 11 bases, with 20 bases remaining between them. CDR3 nucleotide sequence: TGTGCCAGCAGCATGGATTATTCGAGAGTAACACCCCTCCACTTT. It encodes CASSMDYSRVTPLHF.

At least ten counts were recorded for this clonotype. CDR3: CASSYPDRTVEQYF. The CDR3 nucleotides read TGTGCCAGCAGTTACCCGGACAGGACGGTCGAGCAGTACTTC. The gene calls are TRBV6-2 or TRBV6-3 and TRBJ2-7, with 7 bases identical to TRBD1. CDR1 and CDR2 from the germline V gene are MNHEY and SVGEGT. The CDR3 is made up of 14 amino acids. Losses at the gene ends were 2 bases for V and 6 bases for J; bases not matched to a gene: 7.

V usage is TRBV11-2 and J usage is TRBJ2-2, with D tentatively TRBD2 (6 bases). The CDR3 contains 16 residues. V was clipped by 2 bases and J by 2 bases, with 12 bases between them. Germline CDR1 and CDR2: SGHAT and FQNNGV. Here the CDR3 DNA reads TGTGCCAGCAGCTTAAAGGTAGCGGCAAACACCGGGGAGCTGTTTTTT. Protein product: CASSLKVAANTGELFF.

This clonotype was detected ten times or more. The rearrangement links TRBV12-3 or TRBV12-4 to TRBJ2-2, with unresolved D. CDR3 length: 13 amino acids. V gave up 4 bases and J gave up 10 bases, with 13 bases separating them. The CDR3 coding sequence is TGTGCCAGCAGTTCCCTACCCCCCGTGGAGCTGTTTTTT. Translated, it gives CASSSLPPVELFF.

Many counts were recorded for this clonotype. The J gene is TRBJ2-7, the V gene TRBV4-2; TRBD1 matches at 9 bases. V trimming: 0 bases; J trimming: 9 bases; junction bases outside the gene matches: 15. Germline CDR1 reads LGHNA; CDR2 reads YNFKEQ. This CDR3 contains 17 residues. The CDR3 coding sequence is TGTGCCAGCAGCCAAGAGAGGGGGGACAGGGACCTTTCGGGGCAGTACTTC. Its translation is CASSQERGDRDLSGQYF.